The present T cell receptor (beta chain) was sequenced within a study of blood T cells in healthy people across ages. This CDR3 has 13 residues. V was cut by 5 bases and J by 4 bases, with 10 bases left in between. This clonotype was counted only a few times. It was with a sample-barcoded 5' primer and a J-beta primer mix that a second PCR of roughly 6 to 11 cycles was run. TCRdb re-derived calls from the 5' RACE reads in MiXCR, one entry per CDR3 protein. In the table there are hundreds of thousands of distinct CDR3 sequences, 30% to 45% of which are singletons. This chain connects TRBV12-3 or TRBV12-4 to TRBJ2-3; no clear D gene. The sample taken for sequencing was blood. The origin of this receptor is a man between 18 and 35 years old in good health. The CDR3 sequence is CASSHRPADTQYF. The CDR3 bases are TGTGCCAGCAGTCACCGACCGGCAGATACGCAGTATTTT.